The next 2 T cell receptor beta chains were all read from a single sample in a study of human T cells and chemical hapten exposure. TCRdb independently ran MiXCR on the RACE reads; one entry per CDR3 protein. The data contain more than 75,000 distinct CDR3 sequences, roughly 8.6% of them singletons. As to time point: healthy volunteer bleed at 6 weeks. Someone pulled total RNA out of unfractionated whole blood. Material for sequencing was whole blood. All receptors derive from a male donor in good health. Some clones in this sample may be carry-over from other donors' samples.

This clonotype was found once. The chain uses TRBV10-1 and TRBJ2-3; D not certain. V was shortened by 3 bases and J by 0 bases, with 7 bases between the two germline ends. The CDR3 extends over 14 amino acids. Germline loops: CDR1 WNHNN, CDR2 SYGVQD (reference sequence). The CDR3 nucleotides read TGCGCCAGCAGTGACCACCGGAGCACAGATACGCAGTATTTT. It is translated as CASSDHRSTDTQYF.

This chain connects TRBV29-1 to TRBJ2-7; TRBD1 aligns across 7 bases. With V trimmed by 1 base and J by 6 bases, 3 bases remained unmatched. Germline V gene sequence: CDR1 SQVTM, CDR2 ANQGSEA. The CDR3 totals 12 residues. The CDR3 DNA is TGCAGCGTTGAAGCCAAGGGGGCCGAGCAGTACTTC. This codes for CSVEAKGAEQYF.